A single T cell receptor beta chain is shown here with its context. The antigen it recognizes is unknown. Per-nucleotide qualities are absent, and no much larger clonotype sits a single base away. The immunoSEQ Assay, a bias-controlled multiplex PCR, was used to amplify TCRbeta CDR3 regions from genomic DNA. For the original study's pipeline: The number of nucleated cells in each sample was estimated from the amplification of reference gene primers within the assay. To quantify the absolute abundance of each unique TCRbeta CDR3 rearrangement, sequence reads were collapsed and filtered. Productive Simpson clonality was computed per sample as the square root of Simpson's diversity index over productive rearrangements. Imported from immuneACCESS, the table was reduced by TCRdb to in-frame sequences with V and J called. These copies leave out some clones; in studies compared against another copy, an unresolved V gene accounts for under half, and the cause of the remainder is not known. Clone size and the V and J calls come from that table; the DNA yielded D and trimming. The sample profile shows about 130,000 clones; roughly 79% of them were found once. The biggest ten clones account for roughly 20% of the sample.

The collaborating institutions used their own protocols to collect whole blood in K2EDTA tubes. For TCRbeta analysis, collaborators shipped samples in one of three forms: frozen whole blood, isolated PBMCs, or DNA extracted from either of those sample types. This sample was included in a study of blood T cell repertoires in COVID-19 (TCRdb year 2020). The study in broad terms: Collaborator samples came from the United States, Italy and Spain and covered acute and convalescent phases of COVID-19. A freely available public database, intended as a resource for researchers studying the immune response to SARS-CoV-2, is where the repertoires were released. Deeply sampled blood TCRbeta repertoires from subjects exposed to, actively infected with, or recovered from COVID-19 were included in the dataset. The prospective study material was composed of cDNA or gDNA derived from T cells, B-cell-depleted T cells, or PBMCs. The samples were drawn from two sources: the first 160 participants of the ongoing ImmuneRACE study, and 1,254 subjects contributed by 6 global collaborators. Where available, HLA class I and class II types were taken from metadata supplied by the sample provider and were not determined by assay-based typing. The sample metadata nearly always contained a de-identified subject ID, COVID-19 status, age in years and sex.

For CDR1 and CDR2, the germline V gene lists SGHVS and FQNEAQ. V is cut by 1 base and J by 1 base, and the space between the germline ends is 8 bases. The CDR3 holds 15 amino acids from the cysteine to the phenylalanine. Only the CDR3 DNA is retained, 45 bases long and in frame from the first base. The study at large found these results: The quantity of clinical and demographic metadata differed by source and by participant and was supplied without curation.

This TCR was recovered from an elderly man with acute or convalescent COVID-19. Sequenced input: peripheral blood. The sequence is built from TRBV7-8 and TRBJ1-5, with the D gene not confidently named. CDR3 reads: CASSLGWQSNQPQHF. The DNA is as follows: TGTGCCAGCAGCTTAGGGTGGCAGAGCAATCAGCCCCAGCATTTT.